This TCR beta chain was captured by sequencing in a study of shared clonotypes between healthy human individuals. Sequenced by immunoSEQ multiplex PCR; TCRdb stores in-frame clones only, minus some. The data hold 1.4 million or so clones, with just under 99% observed a single time. Germline V gene data show CDR1 as LNHDA and CDR2 as SQIVND (reference sequence). Trimming removed 5 bases at V and 0 bases at J, with 17 bases between. There are 17 residues in the CDR3. This receptor was obtained from a man aged 25-45 years in good health. Sequencing input: naive CD4+ T cells sorted from blood. The subset here: CD45RA+ positively selected. This rearrangement joins TRBV19 to TRBJ2-1, with D possibly matching TRBD2 (6 bases). CDR3 in DNA: TGTGCCAGTAGTGGGGGACTTGGGCCGAGCTCCTACAATGAGCAGTTCTTC. Protein: CASSGGLGPSSYNEQFF.